This T cell receptor (beta chain) is drawn from a study of CD8+ T cells in alopecia areata. Study overall: Tofacitinib was taken orally by treated patients, and the dose was 5 to 10 mg twice daily.

Trimming took 0 bases from V and 4 from J, leaving 14 bases between them. The length of the CDR3 is 16 residues. CDR1 and CDR2 from the germline V gene are SGHRS and YFSETQ. Extraction of RNA preceded its reverse transcription into cDNA, which served as the sequencing template. This table comes from immunoSEQ multiplex PCR, and its TCRdb copy is limited to in-frame clones, with some not included. The repertoire holds hundreds of thousands of clones, with 67% as singletons. V usage is TRBV5-1 and J usage is TRBJ2-1, with D perhaps matching TRBD1 (6 bases). The sequences come from CD4+ T cells sorted from blood, collected at week 0. This sequence originates from a human donor with alopecia areata. CDR3 protein: CASSLAARGSYNEQFF. CDR3 nucleotides: TGCGCCAGCAGCTTGGCCGCCAGGGGCTCATACAATGAGCAGTTCTTC.